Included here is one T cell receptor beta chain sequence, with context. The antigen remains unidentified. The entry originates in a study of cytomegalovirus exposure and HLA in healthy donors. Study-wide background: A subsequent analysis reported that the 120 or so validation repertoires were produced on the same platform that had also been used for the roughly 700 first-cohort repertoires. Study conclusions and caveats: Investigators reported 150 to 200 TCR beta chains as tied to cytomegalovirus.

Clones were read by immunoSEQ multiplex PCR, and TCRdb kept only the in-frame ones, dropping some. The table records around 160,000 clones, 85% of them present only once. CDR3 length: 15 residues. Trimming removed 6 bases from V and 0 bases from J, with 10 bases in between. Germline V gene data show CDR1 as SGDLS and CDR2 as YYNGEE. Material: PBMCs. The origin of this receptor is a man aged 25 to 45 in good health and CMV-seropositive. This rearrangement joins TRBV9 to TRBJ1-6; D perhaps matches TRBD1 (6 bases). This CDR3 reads CASNQDSSYNSPLHF. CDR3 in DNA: TGTGCCAGCAACCAGGACAGCTCCTATAATTCACCCCTCCACTTT.